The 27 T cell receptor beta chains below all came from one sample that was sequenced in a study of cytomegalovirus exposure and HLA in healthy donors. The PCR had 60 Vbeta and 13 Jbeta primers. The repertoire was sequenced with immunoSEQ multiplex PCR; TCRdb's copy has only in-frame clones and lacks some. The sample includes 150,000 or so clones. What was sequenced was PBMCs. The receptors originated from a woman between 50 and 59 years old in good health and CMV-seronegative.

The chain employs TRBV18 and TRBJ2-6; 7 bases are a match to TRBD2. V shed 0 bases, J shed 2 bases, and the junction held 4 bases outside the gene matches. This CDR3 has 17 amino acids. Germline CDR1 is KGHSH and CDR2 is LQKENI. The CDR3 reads CASSPPRGSAGANVLTF. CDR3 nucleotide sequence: TGTGCCAGCTCACCACCACGCGGGAGTGCTGGGGCCAACGTCCTGACTTTC.

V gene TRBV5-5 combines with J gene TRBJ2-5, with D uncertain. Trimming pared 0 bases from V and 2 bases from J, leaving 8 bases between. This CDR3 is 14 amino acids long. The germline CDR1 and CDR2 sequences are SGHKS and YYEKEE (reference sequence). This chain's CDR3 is CASSLVVRQETQYF. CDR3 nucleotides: TGTGCCAGCAGCTTGGTGGTCAGGCAAGAGACCCAGTACTTC. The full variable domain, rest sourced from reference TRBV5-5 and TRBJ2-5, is DAGVTQSPTHLIKTRGQQVTLRCSPISGHKSVSWYQQVLGQGPQFIFQYYEKEERGRGNFPDRFSARQFPNYSSELNVNALLLGDSALYLCASSLVVRQETQYFGPGTRLLVL.

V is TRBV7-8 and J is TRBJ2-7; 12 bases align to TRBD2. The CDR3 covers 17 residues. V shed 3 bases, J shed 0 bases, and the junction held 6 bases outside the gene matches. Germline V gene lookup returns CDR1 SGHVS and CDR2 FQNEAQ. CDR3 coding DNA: TGTGCCAGCAGCTTCCTCCTGACTAGCGGGAGCTCCTACGAGCAGTACTTC. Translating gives CASSFLLTSGSSYEQYF.

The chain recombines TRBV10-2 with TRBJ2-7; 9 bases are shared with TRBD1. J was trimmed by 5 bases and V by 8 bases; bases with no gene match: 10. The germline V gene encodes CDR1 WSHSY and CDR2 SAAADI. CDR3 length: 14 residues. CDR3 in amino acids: CASSPGTGSHEQYF. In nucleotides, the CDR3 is TGCGCCAGCTCCCCCGGGACAGGGTCCCACGAGCAGTACTTC.

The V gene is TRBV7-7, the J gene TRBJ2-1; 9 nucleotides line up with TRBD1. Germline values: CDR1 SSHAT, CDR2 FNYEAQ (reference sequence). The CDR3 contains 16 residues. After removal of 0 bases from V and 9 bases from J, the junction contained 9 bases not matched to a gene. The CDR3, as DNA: TGTGCCAGCAGCTTAGCCGGGACAGGGTTTCTCAGTGAGCAGTTCTTC. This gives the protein CASSLAGTGFLSEQFF.

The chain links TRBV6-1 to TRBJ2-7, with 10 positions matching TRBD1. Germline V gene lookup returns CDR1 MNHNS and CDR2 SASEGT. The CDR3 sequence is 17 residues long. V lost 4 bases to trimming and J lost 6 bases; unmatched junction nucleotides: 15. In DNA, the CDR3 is TGTGCCAGCAGTGCCGGGACAGGGGCCTCCCTGGGGGGCGAGCAGTACTTC. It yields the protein CASSAGTGASLGGEQYF.

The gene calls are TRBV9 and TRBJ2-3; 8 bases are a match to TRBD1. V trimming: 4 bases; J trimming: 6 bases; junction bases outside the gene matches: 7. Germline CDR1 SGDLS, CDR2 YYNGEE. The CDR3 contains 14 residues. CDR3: CASSPPDRVDTQYF. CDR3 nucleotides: TGTGCCAGCAGCCCCCCGGACAGGGTTGATACGCAGTATTTT.

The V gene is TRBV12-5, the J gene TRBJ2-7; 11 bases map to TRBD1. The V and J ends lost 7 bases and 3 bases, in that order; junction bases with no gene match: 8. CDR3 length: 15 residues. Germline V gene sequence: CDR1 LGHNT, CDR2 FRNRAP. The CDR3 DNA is TGTGCTAGTGCCCCGGGACAGGGGGTTTTCTACGAGCAGTACTTC. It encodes CASAPGQGVFYEQYF.

CDR3 region: CASSQGRGGLHEQYF. Here the CDR3 DNA reads TGTGCCAGCAGCCAAGGGCGGGGGGGCCTCCACGAGCAGTACTTC. V is TRBV4-2 and J is TRBJ2-7; TRBD2 aligns across 9 bases. The V gene end was trimmed by 1 base and the J gene end by 5 bases; junction bases not matched to a gene: 6. Germline assignment: CDR1 LGHNA and CDR2 YNFKEQ. The CDR3 is made up of 15 amino acids.

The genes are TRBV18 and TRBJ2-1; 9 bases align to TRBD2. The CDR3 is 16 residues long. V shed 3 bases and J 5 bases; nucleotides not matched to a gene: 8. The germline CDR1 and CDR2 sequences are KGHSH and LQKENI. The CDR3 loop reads CASSPGFSGSHNEQFF. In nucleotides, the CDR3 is TGTGCCAGCTCACCGGGTTTTAGCGGGAGCCACAATGAGCAGTTCTTC.

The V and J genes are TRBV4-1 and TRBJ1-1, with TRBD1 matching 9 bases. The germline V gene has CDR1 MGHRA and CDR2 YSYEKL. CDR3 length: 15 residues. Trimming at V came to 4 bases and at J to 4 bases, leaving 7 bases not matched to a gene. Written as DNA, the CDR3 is TGCGCCAGCAGCCTCAAACAGGGGGCCCTCACTGAAGCTTTCTTT. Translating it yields CASSLKQGALTEAFF.

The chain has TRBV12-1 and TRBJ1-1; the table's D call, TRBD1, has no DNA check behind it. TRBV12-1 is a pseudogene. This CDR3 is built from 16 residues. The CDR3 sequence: CASSFDPWTTNTEAFF. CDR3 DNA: TGTGCCAGCAGCTTTGACCCTTGGACAACGAACACTGAAGCTTTCTTT.

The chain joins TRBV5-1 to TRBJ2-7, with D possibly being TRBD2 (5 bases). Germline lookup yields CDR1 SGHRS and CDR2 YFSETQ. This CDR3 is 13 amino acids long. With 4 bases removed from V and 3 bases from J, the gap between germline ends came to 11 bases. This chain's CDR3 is CASSRGENYEQYF. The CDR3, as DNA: TGCGCCAGCAGCCGGGGAGAGAACTACGAGCAGTACTTC.

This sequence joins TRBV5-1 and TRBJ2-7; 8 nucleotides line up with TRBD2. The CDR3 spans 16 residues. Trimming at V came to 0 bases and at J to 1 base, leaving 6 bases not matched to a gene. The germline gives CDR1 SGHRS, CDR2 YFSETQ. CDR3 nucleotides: TGCGCCAGCAGCTTGGCCCCAGCGGGGGTTTCCTACGAGCAGTACTTC. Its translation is CASSLAPAGVSYEQYF. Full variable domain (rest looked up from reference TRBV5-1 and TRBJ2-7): KAGVTQTPRYLIKTRGQQVTLSCSPISGHRSVSWYQQTPGQGLQFLFEYFSETQRNKGNFPGRFSGRQFSNSRSEMNVSTLELGDSALYLCASSLAPAGVSYEQYFGPGTRLTVT.

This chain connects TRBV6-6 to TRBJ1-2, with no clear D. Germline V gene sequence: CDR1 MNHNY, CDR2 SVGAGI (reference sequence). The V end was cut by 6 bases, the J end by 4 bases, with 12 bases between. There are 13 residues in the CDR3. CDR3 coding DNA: TGTGCCAGCAGCCCCTTAATCGGCTATGGCTACACCTTC. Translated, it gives CASSPLIGYGYTF.

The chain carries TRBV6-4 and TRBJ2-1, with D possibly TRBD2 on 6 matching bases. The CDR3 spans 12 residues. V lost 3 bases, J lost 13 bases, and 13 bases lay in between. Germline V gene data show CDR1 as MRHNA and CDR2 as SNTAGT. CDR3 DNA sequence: TGTGCCAGCAGTGAGTCGGGGGAGAGACAGTTCTTC. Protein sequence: CASSESGERQFF.

The CDR3 region has the DNA TGCGCCAGCAGCTTGGGAGGCGAAGAGACCCAGTACTTC. Residues: CASSLGGEETQYF. The V call is TRBV5-1, the J call TRBJ2-5; D not resolved. V was clipped by 0 bases and J by 3 bases, with 6 bases between them. The CDR3 consists of 13 residues. The germline CDR1 and CDR2 sequences are SGHRS and YFSETQ.

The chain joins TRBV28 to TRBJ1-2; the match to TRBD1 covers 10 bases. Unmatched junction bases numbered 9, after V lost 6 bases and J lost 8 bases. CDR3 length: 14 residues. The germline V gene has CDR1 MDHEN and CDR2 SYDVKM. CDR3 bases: TGTGCCAGCAGCCCCTTTGACAGGGGGCGAGGCTACACCTTC. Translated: CASSPFDRGRGYTF.

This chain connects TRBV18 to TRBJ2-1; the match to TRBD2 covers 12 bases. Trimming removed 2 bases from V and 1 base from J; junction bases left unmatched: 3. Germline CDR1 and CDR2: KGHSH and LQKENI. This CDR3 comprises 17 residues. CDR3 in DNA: TGTGCCAGCTCACCAGCACTAGCGGGGGGATCCTACAATGAGCAGTTCTTC. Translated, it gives CASSPALAGGSYNEQFF. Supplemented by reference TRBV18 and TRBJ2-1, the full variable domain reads NAGVMQNPRHLVRRRGQEARLRCSPMKGHSHVYWYRQLPEEGLKFMVYLQKENIIDESGMPKERFSAEFPKEGPSILRIQQVVRGDSAAYFCASSPALAGGSYNEQFFGPGTRLTVL.

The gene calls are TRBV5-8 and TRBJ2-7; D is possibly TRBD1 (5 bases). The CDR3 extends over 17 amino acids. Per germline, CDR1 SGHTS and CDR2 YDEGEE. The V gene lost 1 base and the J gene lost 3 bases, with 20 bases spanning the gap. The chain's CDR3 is CASSLLKGSDSVYEQYF. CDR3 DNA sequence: TGTGCCAGCAGCTTGCTAAAGGGTAGTGACAGCGTCTACGAGCAGTACTTC.

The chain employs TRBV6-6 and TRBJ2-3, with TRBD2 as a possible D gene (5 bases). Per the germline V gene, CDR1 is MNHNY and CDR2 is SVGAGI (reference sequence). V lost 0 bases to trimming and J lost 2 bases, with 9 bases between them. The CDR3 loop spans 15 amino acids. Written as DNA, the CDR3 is TGTGCCAGCAGTTACTCGAGCGGTCACACAGATACGCAGTATTTT. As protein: CASSYSSGHTDTQYF.

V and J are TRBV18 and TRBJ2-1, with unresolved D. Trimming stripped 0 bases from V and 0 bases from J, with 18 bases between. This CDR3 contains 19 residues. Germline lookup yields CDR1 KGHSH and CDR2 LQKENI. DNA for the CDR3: TGTGCCAGCTCACCACCGGAGACTCCCTACCAGAGCTCCTACAATGAGCAGTTCTTC. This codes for CASSPPETPYQSSYNEQFF.

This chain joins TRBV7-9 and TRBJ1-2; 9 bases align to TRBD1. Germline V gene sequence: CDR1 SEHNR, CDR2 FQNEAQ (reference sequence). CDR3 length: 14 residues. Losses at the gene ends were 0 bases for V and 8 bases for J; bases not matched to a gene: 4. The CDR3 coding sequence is TGTGCCAGCAGCTTAGCGGACAGGGGAGAGGGCTACACCTTC. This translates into CASSLADRGEGYTF.

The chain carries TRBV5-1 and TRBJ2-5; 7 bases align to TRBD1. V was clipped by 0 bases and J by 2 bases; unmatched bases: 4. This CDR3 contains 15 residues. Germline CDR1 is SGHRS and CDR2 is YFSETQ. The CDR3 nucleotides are TGCGCCAGCAGCTTGGCACCAGGGGGACAAGAGACCCAGTACTTC. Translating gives CASSLAPGGQETQYF.

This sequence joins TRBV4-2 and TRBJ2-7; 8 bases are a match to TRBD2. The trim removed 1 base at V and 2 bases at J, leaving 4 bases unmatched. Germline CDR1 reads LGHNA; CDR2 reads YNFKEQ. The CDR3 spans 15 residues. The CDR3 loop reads CASSQGSGVAYEQYF. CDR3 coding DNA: TGTGCCAGCAGCCAAGGTAGCGGGGTTGCCTACGAGCAGTACTTC.

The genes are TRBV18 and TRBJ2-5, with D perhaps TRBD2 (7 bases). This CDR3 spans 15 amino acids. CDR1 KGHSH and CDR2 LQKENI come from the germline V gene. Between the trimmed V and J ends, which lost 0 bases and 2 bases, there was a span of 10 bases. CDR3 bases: TGTGCCAGCTCACCACCCGGGGGGCGGCAAGAGACCCAGTACTTC. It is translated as CASSPPGGRQETQYF.

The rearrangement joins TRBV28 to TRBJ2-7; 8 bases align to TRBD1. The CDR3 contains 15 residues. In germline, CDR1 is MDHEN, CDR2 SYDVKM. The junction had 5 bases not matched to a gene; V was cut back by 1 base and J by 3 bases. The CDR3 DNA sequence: TGTGCCAGCAGTTTATCCGGACAGGGTGTCTACGAGCAGTACTTC. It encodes CASSLSGQGVYEQYF.